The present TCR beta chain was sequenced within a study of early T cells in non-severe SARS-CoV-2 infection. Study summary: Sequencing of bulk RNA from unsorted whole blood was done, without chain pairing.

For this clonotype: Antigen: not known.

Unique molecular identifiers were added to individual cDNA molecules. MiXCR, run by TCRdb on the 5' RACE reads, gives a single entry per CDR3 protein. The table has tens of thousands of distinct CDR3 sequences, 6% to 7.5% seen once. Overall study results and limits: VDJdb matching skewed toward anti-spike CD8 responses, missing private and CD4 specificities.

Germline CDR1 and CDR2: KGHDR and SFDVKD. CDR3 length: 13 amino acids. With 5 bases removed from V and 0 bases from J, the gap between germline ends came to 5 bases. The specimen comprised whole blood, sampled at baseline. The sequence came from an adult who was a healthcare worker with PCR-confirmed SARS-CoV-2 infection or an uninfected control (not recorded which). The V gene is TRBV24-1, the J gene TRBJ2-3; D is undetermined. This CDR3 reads CATSGGSTDTQYF. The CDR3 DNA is TGTGCCACCAGTGGAGGAAGCACAGATACGCAGTATTTT.